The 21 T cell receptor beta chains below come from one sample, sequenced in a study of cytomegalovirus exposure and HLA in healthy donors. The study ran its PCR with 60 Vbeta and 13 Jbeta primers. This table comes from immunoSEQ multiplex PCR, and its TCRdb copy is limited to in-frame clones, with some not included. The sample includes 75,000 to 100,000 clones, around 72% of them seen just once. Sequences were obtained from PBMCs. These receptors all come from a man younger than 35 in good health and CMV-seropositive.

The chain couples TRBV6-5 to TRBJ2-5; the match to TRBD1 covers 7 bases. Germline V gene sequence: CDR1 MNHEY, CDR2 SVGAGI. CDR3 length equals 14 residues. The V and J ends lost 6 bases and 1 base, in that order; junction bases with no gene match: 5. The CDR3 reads CASSAGQVQETQYF. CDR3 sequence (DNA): TGTGCCAGCAGCGCCGGACAGGTCCAAGAGACCCAGTACTTC.

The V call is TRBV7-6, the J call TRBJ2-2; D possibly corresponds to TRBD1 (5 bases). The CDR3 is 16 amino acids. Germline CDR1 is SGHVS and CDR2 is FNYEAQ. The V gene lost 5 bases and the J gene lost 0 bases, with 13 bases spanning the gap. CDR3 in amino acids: CASSRAGQTNTGELFF. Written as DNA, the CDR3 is TGTGCCAGCAGCCGAGCAGGGCAAACGAACACCGGGGAGCTGTTTTTT.

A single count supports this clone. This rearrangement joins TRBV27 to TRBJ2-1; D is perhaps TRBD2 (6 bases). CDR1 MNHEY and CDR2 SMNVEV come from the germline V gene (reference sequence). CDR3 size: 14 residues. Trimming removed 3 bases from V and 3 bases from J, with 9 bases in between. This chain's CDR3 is CASSLEGFYNEQFF. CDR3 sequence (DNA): TGTGCCAGCAGTTTGGAGGGTTTCTACAATGAGCAGTTCTTC.

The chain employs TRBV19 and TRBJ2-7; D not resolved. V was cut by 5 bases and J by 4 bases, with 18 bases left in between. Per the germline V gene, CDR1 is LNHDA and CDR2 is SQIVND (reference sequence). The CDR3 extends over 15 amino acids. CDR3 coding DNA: TGTGCCAGTAGTGATAAACCCCAAATCGGTTACGAGCAGTACTTC. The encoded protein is CASSDKPQIGYEQYF.

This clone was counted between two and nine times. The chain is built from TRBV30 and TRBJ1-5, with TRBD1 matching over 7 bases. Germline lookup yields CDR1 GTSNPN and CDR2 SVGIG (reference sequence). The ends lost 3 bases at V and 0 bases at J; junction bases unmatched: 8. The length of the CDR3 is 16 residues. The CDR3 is CAWREGAVVSNQPQHF. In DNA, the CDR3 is TGTGCCTGGAGGGAGGGGGCCGTGGTTAGCAATCAGCCCCAGCATTTT. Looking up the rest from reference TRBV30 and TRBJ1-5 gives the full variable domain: SQTIHQWPATLVQPVGSPLSLECTVEGTSNPNLYWYRQAAGRGLQLLFYSVGIGQISSEVPQNLSASRPQDRQFILSSKKLLLSDSGFYLCAWREGAVVSNQPQHFGDGTRLSIL.

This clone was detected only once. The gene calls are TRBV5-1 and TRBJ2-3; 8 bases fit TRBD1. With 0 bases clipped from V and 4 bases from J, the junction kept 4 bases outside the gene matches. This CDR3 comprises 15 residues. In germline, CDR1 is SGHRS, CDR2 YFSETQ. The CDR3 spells CASSLDRGWPDTQYF. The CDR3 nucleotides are TGCGCCAGCAGCTTGGACAGGGGGTGGCCAGATACGCAGTATTTT.

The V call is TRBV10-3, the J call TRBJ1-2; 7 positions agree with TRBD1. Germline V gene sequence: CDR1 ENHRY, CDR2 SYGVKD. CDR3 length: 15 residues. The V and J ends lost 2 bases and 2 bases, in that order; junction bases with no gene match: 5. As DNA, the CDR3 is TGTGCCATCAGTGAGCAGGGACAGCTAAACTATGGCTACACCTTC. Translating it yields CAISEQGQLNYGYTF.

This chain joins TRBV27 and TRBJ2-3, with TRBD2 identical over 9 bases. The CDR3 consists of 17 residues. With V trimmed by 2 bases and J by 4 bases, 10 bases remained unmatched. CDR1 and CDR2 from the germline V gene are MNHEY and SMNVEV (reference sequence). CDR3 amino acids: CASSLLRLAGVSDTQYF. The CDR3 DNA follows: TGTGCCAGCAGTTTACTCCGGTTAGCGGGGGTTTCAGATACGCAGTATTTT.

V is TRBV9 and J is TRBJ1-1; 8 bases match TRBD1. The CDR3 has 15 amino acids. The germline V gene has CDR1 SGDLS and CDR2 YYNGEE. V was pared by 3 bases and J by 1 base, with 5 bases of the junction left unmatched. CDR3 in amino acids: CASSEGTGANTEAFF. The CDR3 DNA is TGTGCCAGCAGCGAGGGGACAGGAGCGAACACTGAAGCTTTCTTT.

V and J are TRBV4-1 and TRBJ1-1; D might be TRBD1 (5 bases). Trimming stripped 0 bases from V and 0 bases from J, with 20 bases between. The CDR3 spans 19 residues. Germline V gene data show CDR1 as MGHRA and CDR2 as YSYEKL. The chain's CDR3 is CASSQESGQGRSMNTEAFF. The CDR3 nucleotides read TGCGCCAGCAGCCAAGAATCGGGCCAGGGTAGATCCATGAACACTGAAGCTTTCTTT.

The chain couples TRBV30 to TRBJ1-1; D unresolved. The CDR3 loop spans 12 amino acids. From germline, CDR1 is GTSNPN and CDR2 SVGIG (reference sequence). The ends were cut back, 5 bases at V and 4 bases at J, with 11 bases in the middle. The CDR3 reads CAWGRVSTEAFF. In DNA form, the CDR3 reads TGTGCCTGGGGGAGGGTAAGCACTGAAGCTTTCTTT. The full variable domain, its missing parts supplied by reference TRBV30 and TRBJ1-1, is SQTIHQWPATLVQPVGSPLSLECTVEGTSNPNLYWYRQAAGRGLQLLFYSVGIGQISSEVPQNLSASRPQDRQFILSSKKLLLSDSGFYLCAWGRVSTEAFFGQGTRLTVV.

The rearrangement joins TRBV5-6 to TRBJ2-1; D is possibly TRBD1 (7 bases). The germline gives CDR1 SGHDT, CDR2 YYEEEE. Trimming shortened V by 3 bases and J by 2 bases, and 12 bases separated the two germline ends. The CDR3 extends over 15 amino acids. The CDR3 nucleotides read TGTGCCAGCAGCTCGCGGGACAGCGCCTACAATGAGCAGTTCTTC. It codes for CASSSRDSAYNEQFF.

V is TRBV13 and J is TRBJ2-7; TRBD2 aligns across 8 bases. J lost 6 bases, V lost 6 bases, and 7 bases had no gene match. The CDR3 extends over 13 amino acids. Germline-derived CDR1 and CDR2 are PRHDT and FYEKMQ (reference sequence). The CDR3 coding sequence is TGTGCCAGCAGTACCGGACTAGCAAGCGAGCAGTACTTC. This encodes CASSTGLASEQYF.

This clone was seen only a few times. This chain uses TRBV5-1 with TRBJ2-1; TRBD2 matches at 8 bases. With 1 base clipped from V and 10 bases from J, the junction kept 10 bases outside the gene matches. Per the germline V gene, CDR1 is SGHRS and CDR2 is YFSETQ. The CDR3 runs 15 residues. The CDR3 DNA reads TGCGCCAGCAGCTTGTCTAGCGGGCCCGTCGGGGAGCAGTTCTTC. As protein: CASSLSSGPVGEQFF.

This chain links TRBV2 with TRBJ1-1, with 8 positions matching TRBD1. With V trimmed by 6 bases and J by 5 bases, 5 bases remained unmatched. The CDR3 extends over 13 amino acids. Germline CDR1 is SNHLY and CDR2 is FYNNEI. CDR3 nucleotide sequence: TGTGCCAGCAGCGGACAGGGTATTACTGAAGCTTTCTTT. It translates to CASSGQGITEAFF.

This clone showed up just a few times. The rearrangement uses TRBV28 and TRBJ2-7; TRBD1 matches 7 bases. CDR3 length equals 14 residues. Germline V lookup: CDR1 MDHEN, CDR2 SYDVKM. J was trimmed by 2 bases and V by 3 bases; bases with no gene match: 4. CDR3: CASSFGQAPYEQYF. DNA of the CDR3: TGTGCCAGCAGTTTTGGACAGGCCCCCTACGAGCAGTACTTC.

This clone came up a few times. The CDR3 sequence is CASSLVGTGELGYGYTF. For the CDR3, the DNA is TGTGCCAGCAGTTTAGTCGGGACAGGGGAATTAGGGTATGGCTACACCTTC. V usage is TRBV28 and J usage is TRBJ1-2, with 10 bases identical to TRBD1. The trim removed 2 bases at V and 5 bases at J, leaving 11 bases unmatched. This CDR3 has 17 residues. In germline, CDR1 is MDHEN, CDR2 SYDVKM.

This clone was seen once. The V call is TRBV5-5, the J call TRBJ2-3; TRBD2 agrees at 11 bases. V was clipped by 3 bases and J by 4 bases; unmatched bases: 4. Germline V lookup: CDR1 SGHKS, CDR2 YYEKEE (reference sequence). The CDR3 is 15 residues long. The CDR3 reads CASSSLAGGADTQYF. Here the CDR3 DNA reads TGTGCCAGCAGCTCATTAGCGGGGGGGGCAGATACGCAGTATTTT.

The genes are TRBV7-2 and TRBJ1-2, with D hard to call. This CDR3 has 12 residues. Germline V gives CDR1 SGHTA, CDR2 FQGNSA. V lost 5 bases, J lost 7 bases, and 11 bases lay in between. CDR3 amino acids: CASSLNVGGYTF. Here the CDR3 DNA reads TGTGCCAGCAGCCTCAACGTCGGTGGCTACACCTTC.

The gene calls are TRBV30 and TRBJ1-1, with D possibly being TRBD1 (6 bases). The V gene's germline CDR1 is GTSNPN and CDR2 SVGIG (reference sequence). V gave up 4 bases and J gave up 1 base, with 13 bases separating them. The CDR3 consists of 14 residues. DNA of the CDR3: TGTGCCTGGACTAAAAGGACAGAGAACACTGAAGCTTTCTTT. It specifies CAWTKRTENTEAFF.

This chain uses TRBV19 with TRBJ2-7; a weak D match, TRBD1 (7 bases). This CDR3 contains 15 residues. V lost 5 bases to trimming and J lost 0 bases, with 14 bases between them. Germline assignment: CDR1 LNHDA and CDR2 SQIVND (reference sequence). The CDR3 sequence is CASSRGTVYSYEQYF. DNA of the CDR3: TGTGCCAGTAGTCGCGGGACAGTCTACTCCTACGAGCAGTACTTC. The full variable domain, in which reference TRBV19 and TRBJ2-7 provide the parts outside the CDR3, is DGGITQSPKYLFRKEGQNVTLSCEQNLNHDAMYWYRQDPGQGLRLIYYSQIVNDFQKGDIAEGYSVSREKKESFPLTVTSAQKNPTAFYLCASSRGTVYSYEQYFGPGTRLTVT.